This T cell receptor (beta chain) stems from a study of T cell responses to AZD1222 COVID-19 vaccine. Generated by immunoSEQ multiplex PCR, the TCRdb table keeps only in-frame clones and is missing some. The sample consists of 100,000 to 150,000 clones, more than 85% of them appearing once. There are 13 residues in the CDR3. The germline gives CDR1 SQVTM, CDR2 ANQGSEA. Trimming stripped 4 bases from V and 8 bases from J, with 14 bases between. The rearrangement joins TRBV29-1 to TRBJ1-4; possibly TRBD1 for D (5 bases). This material consisted of peripheral blood, taken on day 0 of AZD1222 vaccination. The origin of this receptor is an adult in good health. The CDR3 DNA reads TGCAGCGTTGTCGTAAGGGAGGGGGAAAAACTGTTTTTT. The encoded protein is CSVVVREGEKLFF.